The 4 T cell receptor beta chains reported below all come from one sample, sequenced in a study of T-cell reconstitution after alpha-beta-depleted transplantation in children. General study findings and limits: Reportedly, only several hundred clones from non-depleted graft cells drove alpha-beta T-cell counts at about two months.

Preparation of the TCRbeta library was carried out with unique molecular identifiers. TCRdb analysed the PCR reads with MiXCR anew, one entry per CDR3 protein. The table includes about 32,000 distinct CDR3 sequences, 6.4% detected once. These receptors lack a known antigen. The sequencing here drew on peripheral blood, taken 60 days after TCRalphabeta/CD19-depleted stem cell transplant. The receptor source for this set is a child less than two years old who had a stem cell transplant for acute myeloid leukemia, so the T cells may come from the graft donor.

The J gene is TRBJ1-1, the V gene TRBV7-9; a possible D gene is TRBD1 (6 bases). The V gene's germline CDR1 is SEHNR and CDR2 FQNEAQ (reference sequence). V lost 7 bases, J lost 4 bases, and 16 bases lay in between. The CDR3 has 14 residues. This CDR3 reads CASIGQSASTEAFF. CDR3 DNA: TGTGCCAGCATCGGACAGTCAGCTAGCACTGAAGCTTTCTTT.

This clonotype was counted many times. CDR3 residues: CASGLTGSRREKLFF. As DNA, the CDR3 is TGTGCCAGCGGCCTCACCGGGTCTCGTCGGGAAAAACTGTTTTTT. The rearrangement links TRBV27 to TRBJ1-4; D remains ambiguous. V dropped 8 bases and J dropped 8 bases, with 21 bases sitting between them. From germline, CDR1 is MNHEY and CDR2 SMNVEV (reference sequence). CDR3 length: 15 amino acids.

This clonotype was counted at least ten times. The chain joins TRBV27 to TRBJ2-7, with 9 bases identical to TRBD1. J was trimmed by 3 bases and V by 8 bases; bases with no gene match: 14. The CDR3 runs 16 residues. Looked up from germline, CDR1 is MNHEY and CDR2 is SMNVEV (reference sequence). In nucleotides, the CDR3 is TGTGCCAGCCACCGAACAGGGGGCAACGTCCACTACGAGCAGTACTTC. It encodes CASHRTGGNVHYEQYF.

This clonotype has a count of ten or more. This chain uses TRBV6-5 with TRBJ2-7; 9 positions agree with TRBD1. Trimming at V came to 2 bases and at J to 3 bases, leaving 8 bases not matched to a gene. Germline V gives CDR1 MNHEY, CDR2 SVGAGI. The CDR3 has 16 residues. CDR3 loop: CASSYDRDRVDYEQYF. The CDR3 DNA follows: TGTGCCAGCAGTTACGATCGGGACAGGGTTGACTACGAGCAGTACTTC.